Following are 21 T cell receptor beta chains from one sample sequenced in a study of blood T cell repertoires in COVID-19. Libraries were prepared by immunoSEQ multiplex PCR; TCRdb keeps only in-frame clonotypes and omits some of them. The table includes roughly 240,000 clones, 86% detected once. The sample was peripheral blood. These receptors all come from a woman aged 60 to 75 who had recovered from COVID-19.

CDR3 nucleotide sequence: TGTGCCAGCAGCTTAGAGGCAGGCTGGGCGAGCCCGAACTATGGCTACACCTTC. This translates into CASSLEAGWASPNYGYTF. The chain is built from TRBV11-2 and TRBJ1-2; D not resolved. Germline CDR1 reads SGHAT; CDR2 reads FQNNGV. The CDR3 has 18 amino acids. Trimming stripped 0 bases from V and 2 bases from J, with 19 bases between.

The rearrangement links TRBV5-8 to TRBJ1-6; D unresolved. The CDR3 runs 17 residues. The V and J ends lost 2 bases and 0 bases respectively, with 12 bases between them. The germline gives CDR1 SGHTS, CDR2 YDEGEE. The CDR3 DNA is TGTGCCAGCAGCTTCGGACTGTTGAGCTCCTATAATTCACCCCTCCACTTT. This translates into CASSFGLLSSYNSPLHF.

V usage is TRBV6-5 and J usage is TRBJ2-5; D perhaps matches TRBD1 (6 bases). The CDR3 length is 14 residues. Trimming pared 4 bases from V and 3 bases from J, leaving 12 bases between. Looked up from germline, CDR1 is MNHEY and CDR2 is SVGAGI. The CDR3: CASSWGQAKETQYF. CDR3 DNA: TGTGCCAGCAGTTGGGGGCAAGCCAAAGAGACCCAGTACTTC.

The chain links TRBV10-2 to TRBJ2-3, with 9 bases matching TRBD2. Germline V lookup: CDR1 WSHSY, CDR2 SAAADI. The V and J ends lost 0 bases and 6 bases, in that order; junction bases with no gene match: 7. The CDR3 loop spans 16 amino acids. The CDR3 DNA reads as TGCGCCAGCAGTGAGTCGAATGTGCGGGGGGGGGATACGCAGTATTTT. This encodes CASSESNVRGGDTQYF.

The chain carries TRBV5-1 and TRBJ2-7, with 14 bases that match TRBD2. V shed 5 bases, J shed 7 bases, and the junction held 11 bases outside the gene matches. Germline CDR1 SGHRS, CDR2 YFSETQ. The CDR3 has 16 residues. The CDR3 protein is CASRPGLAGVVGEQYF. DNA of the CDR3: TGCGCCAGCAGACCGGGACTAGCGGGGGTTGTAGGGGAGCAGTACTTC.

This chain uses TRBV6-5 with TRBJ2-5; a weak D match, TRBD1 (6 bases). The germline CDR1 and CDR2 sequences are MNHEY and SVGAGI. The length of the CDR3 is 14 residues. Trimming stripped 7 bases from V and 5 bases from J, with 17 bases between. The CDR3 spells CASTQFTGSETQYF. The CDR3 region has the DNA TGTGCCAGCACCCAATTCACAGGGTCGGAGACCCAGTACTTC.

The chain employs TRBV4-2 and TRBJ2-1; D possibly corresponds to TRBD1 (5 bases). V lost 1 base to trimming and J lost 4 bases, with 8 bases between them. The germline gives CDR1 LGHNA, CDR2 YNFKEQ. The CDR3 sequence is 14 residues long. CDR3 nucleotide sequence: TGTGCCAGCAGCCAAGGGGGCGGATACAATGAGCAGTTCTTC. Protein: CASSQGGGYNEQFF.

The gene calls are TRBV27 and TRBJ2-7; no definite D call. The CDR3 has 11 residues. Germline V lookup: CDR1 MNHEY, CDR2 SMNVEV (reference sequence). Trimming took off 4 bases at V and 4 bases at J, with 5 bases between the two ends. The CDR3 is CASSSRYEQYF. The CDR3 coding sequence is TGTGCCAGCAGTTCTCGTTACGAGCAGTACTTC.

V usage is TRBV19 and J usage is TRBJ1-5; 9 nucleotides match TRBD1. CDR3 size: 15 residues. CDR1 and CDR2 (germline): LNHDA, SQIVND (reference sequence). With 3 bases clipped from V and 7 bases from J, the junction kept 7 bases outside the gene matches. The CDR3 spells CASSMDRGGQQPQHF. Here the CDR3 DNA reads TGTGCCAGTAGTATGGACAGGGGAGGACAACAGCCCCAGCATTTT. The whole variable domain, filled in from reference TRBV19 and TRBJ1-5, reads DGGITQSPKYLFRKEGQNVTLSCEQNLNHDAMYWYRQDPGQGLRLIYYSQIVNDFQKGDIAEGYSVSREKKESFPLTVTSAQKNPTAFYLCASSMDRGGQQPQHFGDGTRLSIL.

The rearrangement joins TRBV5-8 to TRBJ2-3; TRBD2 matches 13 bases. In germline, CDR1 is SGHTS, CDR2 YDEGEE. The V gene end was trimmed by 3 bases and the J gene end by 5 bases; junction bases not matched to a gene: 9. The CDR3 runs 17 residues. CDR3 DNA sequence: TGTGCCAGCAGCTGGACCACTAGCGGGGGGGCCGAAGATACGCAGTATTTT. Amino acids: CASSWTTSGGAEDTQYF.

This chain connects TRBV5-1 to TRBJ2-7; 7 bases match TRBD2. Germline lookup yields CDR1 SGHRS and CDR2 YFSETQ. After removal of 4 bases from V and 2 bases from J, the junction contained 6 bases not matched to a gene. This CDR3 region has 14 residues. The CDR3 protein is CASSRAAGAYEQYF. The CDR3 DNA reads as TGCGCCAGCAGCCGCGCGGCGGGGGCCTACGAGCAGTACTTC.

Concerning this clone: Other DNA variants within this sample encode the same CDR3. The V and J genes are TRBV12-3 or TRBV12-4 and TRBJ1-1, with D possibly TRBD1 on 5 matching bases. V shed 2 bases and J shed 1 base, with 5 bases lying between them. The CDR3 sequence is 13 residues long. CDR3 DNA sequence: TGTGCCAGCAGTTTAACAGGGAACACTGAAGCTTTCTTT. Its protein is CASSLTGNTEAFF.

The rearrangement uses TRBV15 and TRBJ2-5; TRBD2 matches at 13 bases. V was clipped by 5 bases and J by 5 bases; unmatched bases: 5. Looked up from germline, CDR1 is LNHNV and CDR2 is YYDKDF (reference sequence). The CDR3 sequence is 15 residues long. CDR3 DNA: TGTGCCACCAGCCCGGGACTAGCGGGGTCGGAGACCCAGTACTTC. Translating it yields CATSPGLAGSETQYF.

This clone was counted a single time. Other DNA sequences in this sample translate to the same CDR3. This sequence joins TRBV11-3 and TRBJ2-5, with TRBD1 matching over 8 bases. Unmatched junction bases numbered 7, after V lost 5 bases and J lost 5 bases. The CDR3 spans 14 residues. In germline, CDR1 is SGHNT, CDR2 YENEEA. The CDR3 spells CASSPGQGPETQYF. The CDR3 DNA reads TGTGCCAGCAGCCCTGGACAGGGCCCGGAGACCCAGTACTTC.

This rearrangement joins TRBV13 to TRBJ2-6, with 7 bases matching TRBD2. Germline CDR1 and CDR2: PRHDT and FYEKMQ (reference sequence). With 0 bases clipped from V and 0 bases from J, the junction kept 5 bases outside the gene matches. There are 18 residues in the CDR3. In DNA form, the CDR3 reads TGTGCCAGCAGCTTAGGAGGGGACTACCGCTCTGGGGCCAACGTCCTGACTTTC. This gives the protein CASSLGGDYRSGANVLTF.

The J gene is TRBJ1-6, the V gene TRBV3-1 (or the pseudogene TRBV3-2); D not resolved. The CDR3 totals 15 residues. CDR1 and CDR2 (germline): LGHDT, YNNKEL (reference sequence). Trimming stripped 2 bases from V and 8 bases from J, with 13 bases between. This CDR3 reads CASSQLTGNYSPLHF. The CDR3 nucleotides are TGTGCCAGCAGCCAATTAACCGGGAACTATTCACCCCTCCACTTT.

This chain links TRBV11-2 with TRBJ2-1; 8 bases align to TRBD2. The CDR3 has 16 residues. The germline V gene encodes CDR1 SGHAT and CDR2 FQNNGV. J lost 5 bases, V lost 5 bases, and 11 bases had no gene match. The CDR3 coding sequence is TGTGCCAGCAGCGTAGCCGTAGCGGGGCAGGACAATGAGCAGTTCTTC. Translated, it gives CASSVAVAGQDNEQFF. The variable domain in full, with the rest retrieved from reference TRBV11-2 and TRBJ2-1, is EAGVAQSPRYKIIEKRQSVAFWCNPISGHATLYWYQQILGQGPKLLIQFQNNGVVDDSQLPKDRFSAERLKGVDSTLKIQPAKLEDSAVYLCASSVAVAGQDNEQFFGPGTRLTVL.

V gene TRBV6-5 combines with J gene TRBJ1-5, with 8 bases identical to TRBD1. V gave up 8 bases and J gave up 3 bases; unmatched junction bases: 6. CDR3 length: 14 residues. CDR1 and CDR2 from the germline V gene are MNHEY and SVGAGI. CDR3 DNA sequence: TGTGCCAGCGGGCGGGACAGGCACAATCAGCCCCAGCATTTT. It is translated as CASGRDRHNQPQHF.

The chain combines TRBV5-5 with TRBJ1-6; D might be TRBD1 (6 bases). V dropped 0 bases and J dropped 7 bases, with 8 bases sitting between them. The germline gives CDR1 SGHKS, CDR2 YYEKEE (reference sequence). The CDR3 runs to 14 residues. CDR3 DNA sequence: TGTGCCAGCAGCTTGGGACAGGCCAATTCACCCCTCCACTTT. It codes for CASSLGQANSPLHF.

The rearrangement joins TRBV14 to TRBJ2-3; maybe TRBD2 (5 bases). The V end lost 1 base, the J end lost 1 base, and 6 bases lay between the germline ends. Germline CDR1 SGHDN, CDR2 FVKESK. This CDR3 spans 14 amino acids. CDR3 loop: CASSQVGGTDTQYF. DNA for the CDR3: TGTGCCAGCAGCCAAGTCGGGGGCACAGATACGCAGTATTTT.

Concerning this clone: The sample contains more than one DNA sequence encoding this CDR3. The chain joins TRBV7-9 to TRBJ1-5; D not certain. Germline loops: CDR1 SEHNR, CDR2 FQNEAQ (reference sequence). The CDR3 totals 12 residues. V dropped 5 bases and J dropped 1 base, with 3 bases sitting between them. Written as DNA, the CDR3 is TGTGCCAGCAGCCAAAGCAATCAGCCCCAGCATTTT. Its translation is CASSQSNQPQHF.